This T cell receptor (beta chain) is from a study of T-cell reconstitution after alpha-beta-depleted transplantation in children. Study-level points and caveats: A year had passed since transplant, and T-cell counts and diversity by then came mostly from newly produced T cells.

Library preparation (for TCRbeta) was performed with unique molecular identifiers. TCRdb reprocessed the PCR reads with MiXCR, giving one entry per CDR3 protein. The profile shows approximately 650,000 distinct CDR3 sequences, around 13% of them singletons. This clonotype was seen many times. Antigen unknown. Germline V gene lookup returns CDR1 SGHRS and CDR2 YFSETQ. V gave up 2 bases and J gave up 8 bases, with 17 bases separating them. CDR3 length: 15 residues. This TCR was sampled from a girl aged 2-10 years with congenital amegakaryocytic thrombocytopenia, due to receive a stem cell transplant. V and J are TRBV5-1 and TRBJ2-1; a possible D gene is TRBD2 (5 bases). The sequences come from PBMCs, collected before TCRalphabeta/CD19-depleted stem cell transplant. The CDR3 spells CASSFFGGGPYEQFF. CDR3 in DNA: TGCGCCAGCAGCTTTTTCGGCGGAGGACCCTATGAGCAGTTCTTC.